This T cell receptor (beta chain) was obtained from a study of human T cells and chemical hapten exposure. Overall study: Upper-back patches of 0.01% DPC were read at 6 days. The patients, most of them female, presented with alopecia areata, totalis or universalis.

Sample time point: pre-sensitization, week 0. This sample's treatment: therapeutic diphenylcyclopropenone sensitization with weekly scalp DPC. This CDR3 is 14 amino acids long. CDR1 and CDR2 (germline): SGHVS, FQNEAQ. Trimming left V 1 base short and J 5 bases short, with 9 bases between. In TCRdb, the RACE reads were re-called with MiXCR into one record per CDR3 protein. The sample yields about 260,000 distinct CDR3 sequences, 7.5% to 9% seen once. The table lists this clonotype with a few counts. What it binds is not known. Study results and limitations: No shift was seen in TCRs above 1 in 1000 frequency with DPC sensitization. PT1 expanded TCR numbers rose with patch test score.

The TCR originated in a woman aged 40 to 50 with alopecia areata. Some clones in this sample may be carry-over from other donors' samples. The rearrangement links TRBV7-8 to TRBJ2-1, with D unresolved. The sequences come from whole blood, collected in connection with sensitization to the hapten diphenylcyclopropenone (DPC). This CDR3 reads CASSLVSADNEQFF. For the CDR3, the DNA is TGTGCCAGCAGCTTAGTGTCGGCCGACAATGAGCAGTTCTTC.